This record looks at one T cell receptor (beta chain) sequence and its context. Its antigen is currently unknown. Additional DNA sequences in this sample encode the identical CDR3. The sample belongs to a study of cytomegalovirus exposure and HLA in healthy donors. General study results and limits: Compared with the approximately 700-donor mean, an Asian-associated ancestry cluster reportedly had fewer N-insertions, according to a later analysis.

J was trimmed by 4 bases and V by 4 bases; bases with no gene match: 13. Germline loops: CDR1 SGHRS, CDR2 YFSETQ. CDR3 length equals 17 residues. The PCR made use of 60 Vbeta and 13 Jbeta primers. TCRdb keeps only in-frame clones here, not all; method: immunoSEQ multiplex PCR. The sample lists more than 150,000 clones; approximately 85% were seen once. The sequenced sample was PBMCs. The chain recombines TRBV5-1 with TRBJ2-5; 10 bases match TRBD2. The TCR was taken from a man younger than 30 in good health and CMV-seropositive. This chain's CDR3 is CASSRTSGLMLGETQYF. CDR3 DNA: TGCGCCAGCAGCAGGACTAGCGGATTAATGTTGGGAGAGACCCAGTACTTC.